This is a list of T cell receptor beta chains from one sample in a study of cytomegalovirus exposure and HLA in healthy donors. Produced via immunoSEQ multiplex PCR; TCRdb's table is partial and in-frame only. This repertoire shows 150,000 to 250,000 clones, approximately 85% found once; its top ten account for about 2%. Sequences were obtained from PBMCs. The receptors were sampled from a woman aged 50 to 60 in good health and CMV-seronegative. CDR3s include the opening cysteine and the closing phenylalanine or tryptophan. D genes are given only for firm matches. Only some rows state a clone size, as once, few, many or a class for expanded clones.

j_call clone_size v_call d_call cdr3_nt cdr3_aa
TRBJ2-3 once TRBV27 TRBD2 TGTGCCAGCATCAAACTAGCGGGAAGGCCGGGCAGCACAGATACGCAGTATTTT CASIKLAGRPGSTDTQYF
TRBJ2-7 - TRBV2 TRBD1 TGTGCCAGCAGGGGGACAGGGGGCGGTTACGAGCAGTACTTC CASRGTGGGYEQYF
TRBJ2-3 - TRBV15 - TGTGCCACCAGCAGAGATAGGGTACTAGTTTCAGATACGCAGTATTTT CATSRDRVLVSDTQYF
TRBJ2-2 - TRBV5-1 - TGCGCCAGCAGCCCTGGACAGAGACTCGCGAACACCGGGGAGCTGTTTTTT CASSPGQRLANTGELFF
TRBJ2-4 - TRBV4-3 - TGCGCCAGCAGCCAAGAGACTAGAGCCAAAAACATTCAGTACTTC CASSQETRAKNIQYF
TRBJ2-1 - TRBV7-2 - TGTGCCAGCAGCTTAGGGGCAGGGACCTACAATGAGCAGTTCTTC CASSLGAGTYNEQFF
TRBJ2-2 once TRBV19 - TGTGCCAGTAGTATAGGGACAGCAACCTACACCGGGGAGCTGTTTTTT CASSIGTATYTGELFF
TRBJ2-7 - TRBV4-2 TRBD2 TGTGCCAGCAGCCAAGTTGGGACTAGCGGCTACGAGCAGTACTTC CASSQVGTSGYEQYF
TRBJ2-2 - TRBV28 TRBD1 TGTGCCAGCAGCTCAGGGGGACATCCCACCGGGGAGCTGTTTTTT CASSSGGHPTGELFF
TRBJ2-7 - TRBV27 - TGTGCCAGCAGCTCAGGAGGTCCCATTTCCTACGAGCAGTACTTC CASSSGGPISYEQYF
TRBJ1-5 - TRBV27 - TGTGCCAGCAGTGAAACAGGGAGATGGCAGCCCCAGCATTTT CASSETGRWQPQHF
TRBJ2-5 - TRBV4-3 TRBD1 TGCGCCAGCAGCCAAGATCGGGCAGGGGGCAGGGAGACCCAGTACTTC CASSQDRAGGRETQYF
TRBJ2-1 - TRBV7-2 TRBD2 TGTGCCAGCAGCTCTTTAGCGGGAGAAGAGCAGTTCTTC CASSSLAGEEQFF
TRBJ1-2 - TRBV28 - TGTGCCAGCAGTATACAGGGAAATGGCTACACCTTC CASSIQGNGYTF
TRBJ2-7 - TRBV27 - TGTGCCAGCAGGGAACCTAGAGGTAAGATCTACGAGCAGTACTTC CASREPRGKIYEQYF
TRBJ1-4 - TRBV15 TRBD1 TGTGCCACCAGCAGAGATCCAACGGGGACAGGGGTTTTTTTTGCGGAGAATGAAAAACTGTTTTTT CATSRDPTGTGVFFAENEKLFF
TRBJ2-5 few TRBV6-6 TRBD1 TGTGCCAGCAGGGACAGGGGGGGGGTCGTGGAGACCCAGTACTTC CASRDRGGVVETQYF
TRBJ1-3 - TRBV29-1 - TGCAGCGTTGGGGGAGGGTTTACTGGAAACACCATATATTTT CSVGGGFTGNTIYF
TRBJ2-3 - TRBV19 TRBD1 TGTGCCAGTAGTATAGGAAACAGGGGATCCACAGATACGCAGTATTTT CASSIGNRGSTDTQYF
TRBJ2-5 - TRBV5-1 TRBD2 TGCGCCAGCAGCAAAGCGGGGCCCCAAGAGACCCAGTACTTC CASSKAGPQETQYF
TRBJ2-7 - TRBV2 - TGTGCCAGCAGGGCCGGCGGGGGCCAGCAGTACTTC CASRAGGGQQYF
TRBJ1-2 few TRBV4-1 - TGCGCCAGCAGCTACGTAACAGGGCCTCGGGTCTATGGCTACACCTTC CASSYVTGPRVYGYTF
TRBJ1-2 - TRBV7-9 TRBD1 TGTGCCAGCAGCCAACTCTCCGACAGGGCGGTGAGCGGCTACACCTTC CASSQLSDRAVSGYTF
TRBJ2-2 - TRBV19 - TGTGCCAGTACCGCTCAGAGGGCCGTCAGCACCGGGGAGCTGTTTTTT CASTAQRAVSTGELFF
TRBJ1-1 - TRBV27 - TGTGCCAGCAGTTTATTCTCCCGGGTAGACACTGAAGCTTTCTTT CASSLFSRVDTEAFF
TRBJ2-5 few TRBV18 TRBD2 TGTGCCAGCTCACCACCGGGTAGCGGGAAGGAGACCCAGTACTTC CASSPPGSGKETQYF
TRBJ2-2 - TRBV15 TRBD2 TGTGCCACCAGCAGAGGACTAGCGGGTATAACCGGGGAGCTGTTTTTT CATSRGLAGITGELFF
TRBJ2-7 - TRBV19 TRBD1 TGTGCCAGTAGTATAGGCTCCCGGACAGGGGGACGCGAGCAGTACTTC CASSIGSRTGGREQYF
TRBJ1-2 - TRBV7-4 - TGTGCCAGCAGGGCAACAGGGCAGTATGGCTACACCTTC CASRATGQYGYTF
TRBJ2-7 few TRBV19 TRBD2 TGTGCCAGTAGTCCTAGGACTAGCGGGAGAATCCACGAGCAGTACTTC CASSPRTSGRIHEQYF
TRBJ2-1 - TRBV7-9 TRBD1 TGTGCCAGCAGCCCGAGGACAGGTAACAATGAGCAGTTCTTC CASSPRTGNNEQFF
TRBJ2-7 - TRBV19 - TGTGCCAGTAGTATCCCCTCGCAGGGAGGCTACGAGCAGTACTTC CASSIPSQGGYEQYF
TRBJ1-5 - TRBV6-4 - TGTGCCAGCAGGGAGGGATATCAGCCCCAGCATTTT CASREGYQPQHF
TRBJ1-1 - TRBV25-1 TRBD1 TGTGCCAGCCGGGGGACAGCCAACACTGAAGCTTTCTTT CASRGTANTEAFF
TRBJ2-2 - TRBV5-1 - TGCGCCAGCAGCTCGGATCTTTTGGGAGGGGGAACCGGGGAGCTGTTTTTT CASSSDLLGGGTGELFF
TRBJ1-5 - TRBV7-6 - TGTGCCAGCAGCCGTGAAGTGACAGCGAGCAATCAGCCCCAGCATTTT CASSREVTASNQPQHF
TRBJ2-1 - TRBV5-1 - TGCGCCAGCAGCCGACCACCAGGGTACAATGAGCAGTTCTTC CASSRPPGYNEQFF
TRBJ1-2 - TRBV28 - TGTGCCAGCAGTCCGACGACTCCCCGGGGGGGCTACACCTTC CASSPTTPRGGYTF
TRBJ1-1 - TRBV7-9 TRBD1 TGTGCCAGCAGGGGGACAGGGGGTATCGCTGAAGCTTTCTTT CASRGTGGIAEAFF
TRBJ1-2 - TRBV19 - TGTGCCAGTACCGAAGGGCGGAGGCTGATAGGCTACACCTTC CASTEGRRLIGYTF
TRBJ2-7 - TRBV18 TRBD1 TGTGCCAGCTCACCACCGTCAGGGGGAACCTACGAGCAGTACTTC CASSPPSGGTYEQYF
TRBJ2-5 - TRBV5-1 TRBD2 TGCGCCAGCAGCTTGGGGGGACTAGCGGGGACCCAAGAGACCCAGTACTTC CASSLGGLAGTQETQYF
TRBJ1-5 - TRBV4-1 - TGCGCCAGCAGCCAAGAAGGTAGGGGTCAGCCCCAGCATTTT CASSQEGRGQPQHF
TRBJ2-2 once TRBV4-2 TRBD1 TGTGCCAGCAGCCAAGGGACAGGGGGCTTTGGGGCCGGGGAGCTGTTTTTT CASSQGTGGFGAGELFF
TRBJ1-1 - TRBV6-5 TRBD1 TGTGCCAGCACCCTCAGGGGGGAAGTGGGAACTGAAGCTTTCTTT CASTLRGEVGTEAFF
TRBJ2-3 few TRBV21-1 - TGTGCCAGCAGCCCGATGTCCTGGGACAGCAGCACAGATACGCAGTATTTT CASSPMSWDSSTDTQYF
TRBJ2-7 once TRBV28 - TGTGCCAGCAGTCATCAGCCTAGATCCTACGAGCAGTACTTC CASSHQPRSYEQYF
TRBJ2-1 - TRBV7-9 - TGTGCCAGCAGCTTATCCGCCGGTGGAGCCAAAAATGAGCAGTTCTTC CASSLSAGGAKNEQFF
TRBJ2-3 few TRBV7-9 - TGTGCCAGCAAACCATCGACGACAGTGGGAGATACGCAGTATTTT CASKPSTTVGDTQYF
TRBJ1-1 - TRBV29-1 - TGCAGCGTTGCCACGGGGGGGTCTGAAGCTTTCTTT CSVATGGSEAFF
TRBJ1-5 - TRBV30 TRBD1 TGTGCCTGGAGTCCCGGACAGGGAAATCAGCCCCAGCATTTT CAWSPGQGNQPQHF
TRBJ2-3 - TRBV9 - TGTGCCAGCAGCCGTAGGACGGGAGTTACAGATACGCAGTATTTT CASSRRTGVTDTQYF
TRBJ2-4 - TRBV10-2 TRBD1 TGCGCCAGCAGTTCCGCAGGGACAGGGGGCGGCAAAAACATTCAGTACTTC CASSSAGTGGGKNIQYF
TRBJ1-4 - TRBV7-9 TRBD1 TGTGCCAGCAGCTTGGTTCCGGGACAGGGGAATGAAAAACTGTTTTTT CASSLVPGQGNEKLFF
TRBJ1-4 - TRBV4-1 - TGCGCCAGCAGCCAAGATGGGTCCAGGGCGAATGAAAAACTGTTTTTT CASSQDGSRANEKLFF
TRBJ1-1 - TRBV14 - TGTGCCAGCAGCCTTCGACCCTCAGGGAACACTGAAGCTTTCTTT CASSLRPSGNTEAFF
TRBJ1-1 - TRBV27 TRBD1 TGTGCCAGCAGTTTATCTGGCAGGGGGCTATCTTCAGCTTTCTTT CASSLSGRGLSSAFF
TRBJ2-2 - TRBV27 - TGTGCCAGCAGTCCCATCACCGGGGAGCTGTTTTTT CASSPITGELFF
TRBJ2-5 - TRBV5-1 TRBD2 TGCGCCAGCAGCTTCCTCCCCGGGACTAGCGGGAGTATGGGGCAAGAGACCCAGTACTTC CASSFLPGTSGSMGQETQYF
TRBJ1-2 - TRBV28 TRBD1 TGTGCCAGCAGTTCTTCCGGGACAGGGCTTAACTATGGCTACACCTTC CASSSSGTGLNYGYTF